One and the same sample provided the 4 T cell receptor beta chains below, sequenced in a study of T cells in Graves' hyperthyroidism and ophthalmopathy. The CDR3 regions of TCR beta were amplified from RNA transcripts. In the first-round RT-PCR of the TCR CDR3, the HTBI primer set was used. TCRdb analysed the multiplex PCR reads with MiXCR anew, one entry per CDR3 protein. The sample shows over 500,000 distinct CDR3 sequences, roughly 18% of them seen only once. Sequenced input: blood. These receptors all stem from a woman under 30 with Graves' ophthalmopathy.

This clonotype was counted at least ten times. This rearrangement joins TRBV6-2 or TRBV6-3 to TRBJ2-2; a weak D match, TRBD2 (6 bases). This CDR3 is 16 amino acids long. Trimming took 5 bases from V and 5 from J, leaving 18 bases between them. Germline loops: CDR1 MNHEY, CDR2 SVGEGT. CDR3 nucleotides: TGTGCCAGCAGTCGATGGGACTCCCTGGGTACCGGGGAGCTGTTTTTT. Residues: CASSRWDSLGTGELFF.

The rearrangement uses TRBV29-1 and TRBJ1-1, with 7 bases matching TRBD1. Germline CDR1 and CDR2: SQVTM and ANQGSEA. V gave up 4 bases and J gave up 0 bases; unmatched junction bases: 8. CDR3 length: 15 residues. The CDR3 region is CSVGSGGIMNTEAFF. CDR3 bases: TGCAGCGTTGGGTCAGGGGGTATAATGAACACTGAAGCTTTCTTT.

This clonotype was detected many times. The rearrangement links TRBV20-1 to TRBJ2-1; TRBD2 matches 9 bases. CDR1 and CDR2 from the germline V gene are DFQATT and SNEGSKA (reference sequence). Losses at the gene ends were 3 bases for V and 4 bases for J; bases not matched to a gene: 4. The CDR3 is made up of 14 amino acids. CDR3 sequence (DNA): TGCAGTGCTAGGCGGGCGGGAGGGTACAATGAGCAGTTCTTC. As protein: CSARRAGGYNEQFF.

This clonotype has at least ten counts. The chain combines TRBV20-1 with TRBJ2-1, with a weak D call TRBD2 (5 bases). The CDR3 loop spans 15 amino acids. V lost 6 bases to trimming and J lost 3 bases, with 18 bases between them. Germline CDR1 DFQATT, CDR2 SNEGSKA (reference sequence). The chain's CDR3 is CSAPPRTGNYNEQFF. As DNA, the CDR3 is TGCAGTGCGCCCCCCCGGACTGGAAACTACAATGAGCAGTTCTTC.